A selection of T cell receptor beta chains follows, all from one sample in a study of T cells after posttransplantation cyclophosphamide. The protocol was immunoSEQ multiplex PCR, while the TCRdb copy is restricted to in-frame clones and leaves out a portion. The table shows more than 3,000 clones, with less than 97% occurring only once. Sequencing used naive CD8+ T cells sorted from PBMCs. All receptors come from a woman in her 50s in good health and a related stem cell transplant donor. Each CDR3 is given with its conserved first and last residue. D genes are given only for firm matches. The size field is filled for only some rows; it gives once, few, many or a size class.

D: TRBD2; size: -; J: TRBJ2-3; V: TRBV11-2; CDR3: CASRGGSLAGATDTQYF; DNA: TGTGCCAGCAGGGGCGGGAGTTTGGCGGGTGCCACAGATACGCAGTATTTT
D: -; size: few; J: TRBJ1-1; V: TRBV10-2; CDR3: CASSSQGNTEAFF; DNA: TGCGCCAGCAGCTCACAGGGGAACACTGAAGCTTTCTTT
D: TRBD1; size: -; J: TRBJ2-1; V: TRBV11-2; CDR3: CASSLELGTGLAEQFF; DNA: TGTGCCAGCAGCTTAGAATTGGGGACAGGGTTAGCTGAGCAGTTCTTC
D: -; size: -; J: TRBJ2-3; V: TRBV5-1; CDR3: CASSPLGDTQYF; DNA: TGCGCCAGCAGCCCTCTAGGCGATACGCAGTATTTT
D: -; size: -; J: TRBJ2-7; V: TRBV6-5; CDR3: CASSLPGSYEQYF; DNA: TGTGCCAGCAGCCTACCGGGATCCTACGAGCAGTACTTC
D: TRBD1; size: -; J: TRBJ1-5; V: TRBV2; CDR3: CASKTTGGKQPQHF; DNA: TGTGCCAGCAAGACAACAGGGGGTAAGCAGCCCCAGCATTTT
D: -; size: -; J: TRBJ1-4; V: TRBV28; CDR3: CASSPSRGRNEKLFF; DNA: TGTGCCAGCAGTCCTTCCAGGGGACGTAATGAAAAACTGTTTTTT
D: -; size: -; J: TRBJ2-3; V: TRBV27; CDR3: CASSIQGADTQYF; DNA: TGTGCCAGCAGTATACAGGGTGCAGATACGCAGTATTTT
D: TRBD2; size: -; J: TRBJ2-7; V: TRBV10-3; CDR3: CAISESSGRPYEQYF; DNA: TGTGCCATCAGTGAGTCAAGCGGGAGGCCGTACGAGCAGTACTTC
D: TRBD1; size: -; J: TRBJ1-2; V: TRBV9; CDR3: CASSVVRGPYPYGYTF; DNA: TGTGCCAGCAGCGTAGTTAGGGGGCCCTACCCCTATGGCTACACCTTC
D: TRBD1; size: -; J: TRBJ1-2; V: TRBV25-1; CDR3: CASSVTTGTGIGYTF; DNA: TGTGCCAGCAGTGTAACGACCGGGACAGGGATTGGCTACACCTTC
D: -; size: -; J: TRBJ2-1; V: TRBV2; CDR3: CASSWDPAGLSYNEQFF; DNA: TGTGCCAGCAGTTGGGATCCCGCGGGCCTCTCCTACAATGAGCAGTTCTTC
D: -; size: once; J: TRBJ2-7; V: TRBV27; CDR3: CASSLSGARAYEQYF; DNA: TGTGCCAGCAGTTTATCAGGGGCCAGGGCCTACGAGCAGTACTTC
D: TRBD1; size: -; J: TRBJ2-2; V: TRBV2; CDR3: CASSSGGSRTGELFF; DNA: TGTGCCAGCAGTTCAGGGGGCAGTCGGACCGGGGAGCTGTTTTTT
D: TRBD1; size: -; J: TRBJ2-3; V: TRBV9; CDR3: CASSAGTASTDTQYF; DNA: TGTGCCAGCAGCGCGGGGACAGCTAGCACAGATACGCAGTATTTT
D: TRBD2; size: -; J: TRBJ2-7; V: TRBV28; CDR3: CASSPLAESNEQYF; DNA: TGTGCCAGCAGTCCCCTAGCGGAGTCTAACGAGCAGTACTTC
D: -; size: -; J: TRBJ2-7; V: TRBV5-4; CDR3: CASSWGAEQYF; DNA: TGTGCCAGCAGCTGGGGCGCCGAGCAGTACTTC
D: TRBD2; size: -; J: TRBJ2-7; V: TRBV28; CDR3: CASSFLREGYEQYF; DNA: TGTGCCAGCAGTTTCTTGCGGGAGGGCTACGAGCAGTACTTC
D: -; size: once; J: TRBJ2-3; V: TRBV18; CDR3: CASSPLRESTDTQYF; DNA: TGTGCCAGCTCACCACTCCGGGAGAGCACAGATACGCAGTATTTT
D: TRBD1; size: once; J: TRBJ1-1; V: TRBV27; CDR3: CASSGGGYIYTEAFF; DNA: TGTGCCAGCAGTGGAGGGGGCTATATCTACACTGAAGCTTTCTTT
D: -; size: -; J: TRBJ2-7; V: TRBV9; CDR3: CASSVGGYYEQYF; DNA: TGTGCCAGCAGCGTAGGGGGCTACTACGAGCAGTACTTC
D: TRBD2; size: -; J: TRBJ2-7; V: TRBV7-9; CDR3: CASSPPGGRVNEQYF; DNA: TGTGCCAGCAGCCCCCCAGGCGGGAGGGTGAACGAGCAGTACTTC
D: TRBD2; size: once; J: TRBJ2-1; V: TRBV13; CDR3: CASSPLTSSYNEQFF; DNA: TGTGCCAGCAGCCCACTGACTAGCAGCTACAATGAGCAGTTCTTC
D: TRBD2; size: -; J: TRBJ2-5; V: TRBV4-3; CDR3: CASSQVLAEEYQETQYF; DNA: TGCGCCAGCAGCCAAGTTCTAGCGGAGGAGTACCAAGAGACCCAGTACTTC
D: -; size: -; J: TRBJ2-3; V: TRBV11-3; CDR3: CASSRPISGVSEDTQYF; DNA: TGTGCCAGCAGCCGGCCGATTTCAGGGGTGAGCGAAGATACGCAGTATTTT
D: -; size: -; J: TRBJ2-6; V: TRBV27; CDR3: CASSSTGSGANVLTF; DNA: TGTGCCAGCTCATCCACAGGGTCTGGGGCCAACGTCCTGACTTTC
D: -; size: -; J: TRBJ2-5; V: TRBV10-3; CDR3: CAISEERAAIEETQYF; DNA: TGTGCCATCAGTGAGGAGCGGGCGGCCATCGAAGAGACCCAGTACTTC
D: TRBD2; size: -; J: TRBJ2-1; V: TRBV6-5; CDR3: CASSPPSRREKFF; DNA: TGTGCCAGCAGTCCCCCTAGTCGGCGGGAGAAGTTCTTC
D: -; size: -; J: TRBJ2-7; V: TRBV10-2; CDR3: CASSHSGSPSYEQYF; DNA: TGCGCCAGCAGTCACAGCGGGTCGCCCTCCTACGAGCAGTACTTC
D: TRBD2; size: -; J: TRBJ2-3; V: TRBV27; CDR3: CASSSTSGWGDTQYF; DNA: TGTGCCAGCAGTTCGACTAGCGGATGGGGAGATACGCAGTATTTT
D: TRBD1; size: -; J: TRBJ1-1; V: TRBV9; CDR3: CASSAGTESEAFF; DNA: TGTGCCAGCAGCGCGGGGACAGAATCTGAAGCTTTCTTT
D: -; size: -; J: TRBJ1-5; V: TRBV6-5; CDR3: CASSYARVNQPQHF; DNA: TGTGCCAGCAGTTACGCACGGGTCAATCAGCCCCAGCATTTT
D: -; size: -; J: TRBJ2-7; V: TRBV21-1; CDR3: CASSPDRDSYEQYF; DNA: TGTGCCAGCAGCCCGGACAGGGATTCCTACGAGCAGTACTTC